Following are 14 T cell receptor beta chains from one sample sequenced in a study of T cells in Graves' hyperthyroidism and ophthalmopathy. Amplified TCR beta CDR3 regions derived from RNA transcripts. Carried out on the TCR CDR3, a first-round RT-PCR used the HTBI primer set. TCRdb recomputed calls from the multiplex PCR reads with MiXCR, one row per CDR3 protein. The table lists 700,000 or so distinct CDR3 sequences, about 14% of them singletons. Specimen: blood. The receptors stem from a woman aged 45 to 65 with Graves' ophthalmopathy.

As concerns this clonotype: A much larger clone lies a single base off, so this may be a read error. The CDR3 sequence: CASSVHQGPKGEAQYF. Written as DNA, the CDR3 is TGCGCCAGCAGCGTTCACCAGGGGCCAAAGGGTGAGGCCCAGTACTTC. V gene TRBV5-1 combines with J gene TRBJ2-5, with D perhaps TRBD1 (6 bases). Germline V gives CDR1 SGHRS, CDR2 YFSETQ. The CDR3 consists of 16 residues. V gave up 4 bases and J gave up 9 bases, with 25 bases separating them.

This clonotype has just a few counts. This chain joins TRBV24-1 and TRBJ1-5; 9 nucleotides align to TRBD1. The germline V gene has CDR1 KGHDR and CDR2 SFDVKD. V dropped 4 bases and J dropped 7; count of bases not matched to a gene: 7. The CDR3 is 15 residues long. The DNA of the CDR3 is TGTGCCACCAGTGACCCGGGACAGGGCGGCCAGCCCCAGCATTTT. It translates to CATSDPGQGGQPQHF.

The chain joins TRBV5-4 to TRBJ1-1; TRBD1 is a possible D gene (6 bases). Germline V CDR1 and CDR2: SGHNT, YYREEE (reference sequence). The length of the CDR3 is 17 residues. The V gene lost 0 bases and the J gene lost 1 base, with 16 bases spanning the gap. CDR3 in amino acids: CASSLGGALGWNTEAFF. As DNA, the CDR3 is TGTGCCAGCAGCTTGGGGGGGGCCCTAGGTTGGAACACTGAAGCTTTCTTT.

This clonotype came up many times. V and J are TRBV29-1 and TRBJ2-7; TRBD2 agrees at 9 bases. The V and J ends lost 4 bases and 0 bases, in that order; junction bases with no gene match: 7. Germline V lookup: CDR1 SQVTM, CDR2 ANQGSEA. The CDR3 is 15 amino acids. The CDR3 DNA reads as TGCAGCGTTGCTCGTAGCGGGGGTAGCTCCTACGAGCAGTACTTC. The encoded protein is CSVARSGGSSYEQYF.

The sample holds many counts of this clonotype. The V gene is TRBV20-1, the J gene TRBJ2-1, with D uncertain. This CDR3 contains 14 residues. Per the germline V gene, CDR1 is DFQATT and CDR2 is SNEGSKA (reference sequence). This CDR3 is CSKSLTSSYNEQFF. The CDR3 bases are TGCAGCAAGTCCCTCACAAGCTCCTACAATGAGCAGTTCTTC.

CDR3 DNA: TGTGCCACCCTAGCGGGATACAATGAGCAGTTCTTC. As protein: CATLAGYNEQFF. The rearrangement links TRBV19 to TRBJ2-1, with 9 bases lining up with TRBD2. The CDR3 is 12 amino acids. Trimming at V came to 10 bases and at J to 4 bases, leaving 2 bases not matched to a gene. CDR1 and CDR2 (germline): LNHDA, SQIVND (reference sequence).

This clonotype showed up many times. The gene calls are TRBV11-2 and TRBJ2-5, with TRBD1 identical over 7 bases. CDR1 SGHAT and CDR2 FQNNGV come from the germline V gene. The CDR3 consists of 16 residues. Unmatched junction bases numbered 11, after V lost 5 bases and J lost 2 bases. DNA of the CDR3: TGTGCCAGCAGCATACTCCGGACAGGACCGCAAGAGACCCAGTACTTC. It encodes CASSILRTGPQETQYF.

In its sample, this clonotype was seen a few times. V gene TRBV12-3 or TRBV12-4 combines with J gene TRBJ1-4; TRBD1 aligns across 10 bases. V was pared by 5 bases and J by 4 bases, with 7 bases of the junction left unmatched. CDR3 size: 16 residues. CDR3: CASSPGTGVINEKLFF. CDR3 sequence (DNA): TGTGCCAGCAGTCCCGGGACAGGGGTTATTAATGAAAAACTGTTTTTT.

This clonotype was seen ten or more times. This chain joins TRBV12-3 or TRBV12-4 and TRBJ1-1; D perhaps matches TRBD1 (5 bases). There are 14 residues in the CDR3. The V end lost 1 base, the J end lost 1 base, and 7 bases lay between the germline ends. CDR3 sequence reads: CASSLGGWNTEAFF. Here the CDR3 DNA reads TGTGCCAGCAGTTTAGGGGGGTGGAACACTGAAGCTTTCTTT.

Many counts were recorded for this clonotype. V gene TRBV27 combines with J gene TRBJ2-7; D is possibly TRBD2 (5 bases). The CDR3 runs to 13 residues. The V gene's germline CDR1 is MNHEY and CDR2 SMNVEV (reference sequence). V lost 7 bases, J lost 3 bases, and 13 bases lay in between. The CDR3 nucleotides read TGTGCCAGCAAGCAGAATAGCGACTACGAGCAGTACTTC. Protein sequence: CASKQNSDYEQYF.

The sample holds many counts of this clonotype. The chain joins TRBV6-2 or TRBV6-3 to TRBJ2-3; 11 positions match TRBD2. The CDR3 contains 17 residues. The germline gives CDR1 MNHEY, CDR2 SVGEGT. V shed 4 bases, J shed 0 bases, and the junction held 6 bases outside the gene matches. CDR3 nucleotides: TGTGCCAGCAGTTCGCCGGGACTAGCGGCTAGCACAGATACGCAGTATTTT. Translated: CASSSPGLAASTDTQYF.

This clonotype appeared many times. The chain employs TRBV6-2 or TRBV6-3 and TRBJ2-1, with D possibly TRBD2 on 5 matching bases. The ends were cut back, 6 bases at V and 3 bases at J, with 9 bases in the middle. Germline V gives CDR1 MNHEY, CDR2 SVGEGT. The CDR3 sequence is 13 residues long. The CDR3 loop is CASRKRFYNEQFF. The CDR3 DNA reads as TGTGCCAGCAGGAAGCGGTTCTACAATGAGCAGTTCTTC.

The count of this clonotype is one. V gene TRBV11-2 combines with J gene TRBJ2-2; 9 bases are a match to TRBD2. The CDR3 runs 18 residues. In germline, CDR1 is SGHAT, CDR2 FQNNGV. Losses at the gene ends were 4 bases for V and 6 bases for J; bases not matched to a gene: 15. The CDR3 sequence: CASSSLLGRLAEAGELFF. In nucleotides, the CDR3 is TGTGCCAGCAGCTCCCTCTTAGGCCGACTAGCGGAAGCCGGGGAGCTGTTTTTT.

CDR3 coding DNA: TGTGCCAGCAGTCAAACAGGGTGGGTTCAGCCCCAGCATTTT. As protein: CASSQTGWVQPQHF. The chain employs TRBV28 and TRBJ1-5; possible D gene TRBD1, 6 bases. This CDR3 is built from 14 residues. Germline V lookup: CDR1 MDHEN, CDR2 SYDVKM. With 5 bases removed from V and 6 bases from J, the gap between germline ends came to 14 bases. Drawing the rest from reference TRBV28 and TRBJ1-5, the complete variable domain is DVKVTQSSRYLVKRTGEKVFLECVQDMDHENMFWYRQDPGLGLRLIYFSYDVKMKEKGDIPEGYSVSREKKERFSLILESASTNQTSMYLCASSQTGWVQPQHFGDGTRLSIL.